These 16 T cell receptor beta chains were sequenced from one sample in a study of T-cell reconstitution after alpha-beta-depleted transplantation in children. Preparation of the TCRbeta library used unique molecular identifiers. TCRdb processed the PCR reads anew with MiXCR; each CDR3 protein has one entry. The table shows just under 550,000 distinct CDR3 sequences, with 18% occurring only once. The source material was PBMCs from the stem cell graft donor, sampled from the stem cell graft. The origin of the receptors is a human donor who donated a stem cell graft to a child with acute lymphoblastic leukemia.

V gene TRBV7-3 combines with J gene TRBJ2-5, with D tentatively TRBD2 (5 bases). Germline V gives CDR1 SGHTA, CDR2 FQGTGA. The CDR3 runs 13 residues. Trimming took off 5 bases at V and 7 bases at J, with 14 bases between the two ends. The CDR3 reads CASSRRYGGTQYF. CDR3 sequence (DNA): TGTGCCAGCAGCCGGAGGTACGGCGGGACCCAGTACTTC. The full variable domain, rest sourced from reference TRBV7-3 and TRBJ2-5, is GAGVSQTPSNKVTEKGKYVELRCDPISGHTALYWYRQSLGQGPEFLIYFQGTGAADDSGLPNDRFFAVRPEGSVSTLKIQRTERGDSAVYLCASSRRYGGTQYFGPGTRLLVL.

This clonotype occurred a few times. This chain connects TRBV15 to TRBJ2-1, with 9 bases aligning to TRBD1. With V trimmed by 4 bases and J by 2 bases, 9 bases remained unmatched. CDR1 and CDR2 (germline): LNHNV, YYDKDF (reference sequence). The CDR3 loop spans 17 amino acids. CDR3 sequence reads: CATSTRSTGGAYNEQFF. The CDR3 DNA reads TGTGCCACCAGCACCCGATCGACAGGGGGTGCCTACAATGAGCAGTTCTTC.

V is TRBV6-1 and J is TRBJ1-1, with a possible D match to TRBD1 (5 bases). The V and J ends lost 2 bases and 1 base respectively, with 8 bases between them. From germline, CDR1 is MNHNS and CDR2 SASEGT. The CDR3 runs to 14 residues. CDR3 nucleotide sequence: TGTGCCAGCAGTGAATGGCAGGGGAACACTGAAGCTTTCTTT. It yields the protein CASSEWQGNTEAFF.

This sequence joins TRBV12-3 or TRBV12-4 and TRBJ2-3; D may be TRBD1 or TRBD2 (6 bases each). The ends were cut back, 0 bases at V and 2 bases at J, with 15 bases in the middle. The CDR3 contains 17 residues. This chain's CDR3 is CASSLAEGERSTDTQYF. The CDR3 DNA follows: TGTGCCAGCAGTTTAGCGGAGGGGGAGAGATCCACAGATACGCAGTATTTT.

Concerning this clonotype itself: One junction end does not reproduce the germline sequence, and a read error may be involved. The rearrangement joins TRBV5-1 to TRBJ2-3; the D is unclear. The CDR3 has 14 residues. Germline loops: CDR1 SGHRS, CDR2 YFSETQ. CDR3 residues: CASTLGSSTDTQYF. The DNA for the CDR3 is TGCGCCAGCACCTTGGGATCTAGCACAGATACGCAGTATTTT.

This clonotype was seen a handful of times. V gene TRBV10-2 combines with J gene TRBJ1-2; a weak D match, TRBD1 (5 bases). Trimming removed 6 bases at V and 2 bases at J, with 13 bases between. The CDR3 contains 14 residues. Germline CDR1 is WSHSY and CDR2 is SAAADI. The CDR3 DNA reads as TGCGCCAGCAGGGGACCCCTGGGGAACTATGGCTACACCTTC. Encoded protein: CASRGPLGNYGYTF.

Details on this clonotype: A read error is possible here, since a much larger clone lies one base away. The rearrangement uses TRBV27 and TRBJ2-7, with D uncertain. Germline assignment: CDR1 MNHEY and CDR2 SMNVEV (reference sequence). CDR3 length: 13 amino acids. V gave up 3 bases and J gave up 0 bases, with 6 bases separating them. The DNA for the CDR3 is TGTGCCAGCAGTTTCGTCCCCTCCTACGAGCAGTACTTC. Translating it yields CASSFVPSYEQYF.

V usage is TRBV20-1 and J usage is TRBJ2-7; D may be TRBD2 (6 bases). The germline V gene encodes CDR1 DFQATT and CDR2 SNEGSKA (reference sequence). Trimming cost V 3 bases and J 0 bases, with 21 bases left between them. This CDR3 is 17 amino acids long. The CDR3 nucleotides are TGCAGTGCTAGGACCCAAAAGGGTGGGACTGCCTCCTACGAGCAGTACTTC. It is translated as CSARTQKGGTASYEQYF.

The rearrangement joins TRBV5-1 to TRBJ2-3; D gene uncertain. V was clipped by 1 base and J by 0 bases, with 6 bases between them. CDR1 is SGHRS, CDR2 YFSETQ, per germline. This CDR3 comprises 14 residues. The CDR3 sequence is CASSLWSSTDTQYF. Here the CDR3 DNA reads TGCGCCAGCAGCTTGTGGAGTAGCACAGATACGCAGTATTTT.

The chain employs TRBV4-1 and TRBJ2-3, with 9 bases identical to TRBD2. Germline CDR1 and CDR2: MGHRA and YSYEKL. Germline trimming cut 5 bases from V and 8 bases from J; bases unmatched to any gene: 2. This CDR3 spans 12 amino acids. The chain's CDR3 is CASSEAGGTQYF. Here the CDR3 DNA reads TGCGCCAGCAGCGAAGCGGGGGGTACGCAGTATTTT.

The table lists this clonotype with a few counts. DNA of the CDR3: TGTGCCACCAGCGGTAGTTCTATCGTAACCAACAATGAGCAGTTCTTC. This codes for CATSGSSIVTNNEQFF. V is TRBV15 and J is TRBJ2-1; no definite D call. V was clipped by 5 bases and J by 5 bases, with 19 bases between them. The CDR3 is made up of 16 amino acids. The germline V gene encodes CDR1 LNHNV and CDR2 YYDKDF (reference sequence).

The V call is TRBV10-2, the J call TRBJ2-1; D uncertain. The germline V gene has CDR1 WSHSY and CDR2 SAAADI. There are 12 residues in the CDR3. V dropped 8 bases and J dropped 2 bases, with 7 bases sitting between them. This chain's CDR3 is CASGIAYNEQFF. CDR3 sequence (DNA): TGCGCCAGCGGTATCGCCTACAATGAGCAGTTCTTC.

The V and J genes are TRBV5-1 and TRBJ2-2; perhaps D is TRBD1 or TRBD2 (5 bases each). The V gene lost 0 bases and the J gene lost 5 bases, with 14 bases spanning the gap. In germline, CDR1 is SGHRS, CDR2 YFSETQ. This CDR3 has 16 residues. This chain's CDR3 is CASSLASGARTGELFF. The DNA of the CDR3 is TGCGCCAGCAGCTTGGCGTCCGGGGCACGGACCGGGGAGCTGTTTTTT.

The gene calls are TRBV9 and TRBJ1-3; D is uncertain. CDR3 length equals 16 residues. The germline gives CDR1 SGDLS, CDR2 YYNGEE. Trimming took off 3 bases at V and 0 bases at J, with 13 bases between the two ends. As DNA, the CDR3 is TGTGCCAGCAGCGCCGGTCTGAGGAGCTCTGGAAACACCATATATTTT. Translating gives CASSAGLRSSGNTIYF.

CDR3 in amino acids: CASSQYRQVATEAFF. For the CDR3, the DNA is TGTGCCAGCAGCCAATATCGACAGGTCGCCACTGAAGCTTTCTTT. The rearrangement links TRBV11-2 to TRBJ1-1; possibly TRBD1 for D (6 bases). V was trimmed by 5 bases and J by 4 bases, leaving 17 bases between them. Germline CDR1 reads SGHAT; CDR2 reads FQNNGV. The CDR3 covers 15 residues.

The CDR3 here is CASRFSEGEPEQYF. DNA for the CDR3: TGTGCCAGCAGGTTTTCGGAAGGGGAGCCCGAGCAGTACTTC. The chain has TRBV5-6 and TRBJ2-7; D is possibly TRBD1 or TRBD2 (5 bases each). In germline, CDR1 is SGHDT, CDR2 YYEEEE. V dropped 5 bases and J dropped 6 bases, with 18 bases sitting between them. This CDR3 comprises 14 residues. The full variable domain, in which reference TRBV5-6 and TRBJ2-7 provide the parts outside the CDR3, is DAGVTQSPTHLIKTRGQQVTLRCSPKSGHDTVSWYQQALGQGPQFIFQYYEEEERQRGNFPDRFSGHQFPNYSSELNVNALLLGDSALYLCASRFSEGEPEQYFGPGTRLTVT.